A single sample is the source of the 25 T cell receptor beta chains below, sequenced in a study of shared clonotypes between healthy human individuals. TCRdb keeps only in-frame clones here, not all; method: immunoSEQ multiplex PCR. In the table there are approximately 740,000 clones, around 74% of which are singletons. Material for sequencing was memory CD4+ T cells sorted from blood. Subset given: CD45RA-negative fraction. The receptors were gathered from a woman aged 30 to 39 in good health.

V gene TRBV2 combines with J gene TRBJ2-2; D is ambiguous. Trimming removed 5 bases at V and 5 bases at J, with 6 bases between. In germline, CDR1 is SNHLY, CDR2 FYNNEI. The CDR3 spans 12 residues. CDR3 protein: CASSMGTGELFF. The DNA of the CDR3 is TGTGCCAGCAGTATGGGGACCGGGGAGCTGTTTTTT.

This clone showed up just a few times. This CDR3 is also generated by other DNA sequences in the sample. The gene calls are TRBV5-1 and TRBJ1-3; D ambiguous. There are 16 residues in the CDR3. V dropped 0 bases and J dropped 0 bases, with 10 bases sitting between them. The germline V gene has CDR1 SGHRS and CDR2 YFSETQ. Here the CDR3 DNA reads TGCGCCAGCAGCTTGGCTCCTGTCAGCTCTGGAAACACCATATATTTT. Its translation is CASSLAPVSSGNTIYF.

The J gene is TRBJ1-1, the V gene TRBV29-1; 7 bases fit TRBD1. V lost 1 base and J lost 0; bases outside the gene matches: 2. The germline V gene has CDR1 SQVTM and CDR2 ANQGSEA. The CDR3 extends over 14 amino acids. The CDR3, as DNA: TGCAGCGTTGAAGCGACAGGGCTGAACACTGAAGCTTTCTTT. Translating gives CSVEATGLNTEAFF.

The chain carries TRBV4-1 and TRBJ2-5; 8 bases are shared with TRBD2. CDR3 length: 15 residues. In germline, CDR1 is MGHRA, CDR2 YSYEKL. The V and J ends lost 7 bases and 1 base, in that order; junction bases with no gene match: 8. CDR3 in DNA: TGCGCCAGCACCCCAATAGCGGGGACCCAAGAGACCCAGTACTTC. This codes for CASTPIAGTQETQYF.

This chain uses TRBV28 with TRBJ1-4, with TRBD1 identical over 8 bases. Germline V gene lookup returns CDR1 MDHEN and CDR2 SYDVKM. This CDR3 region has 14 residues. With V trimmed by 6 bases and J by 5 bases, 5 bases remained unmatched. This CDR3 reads CASSKGQGNEKLFF. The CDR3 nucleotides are TGTGCCAGCAGCAAAGGACAGGGAAATGAAAAACTGTTTTTT.

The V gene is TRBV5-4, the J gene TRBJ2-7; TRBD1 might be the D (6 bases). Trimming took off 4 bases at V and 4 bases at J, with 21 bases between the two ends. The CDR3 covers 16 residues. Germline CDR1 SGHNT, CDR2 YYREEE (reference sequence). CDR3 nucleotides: TGTGCCAGCAGCCCATGGGTTGGGGACATTGAGTACGAGCAGTACTTC. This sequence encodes CASSPWVGDIEYEQYF.

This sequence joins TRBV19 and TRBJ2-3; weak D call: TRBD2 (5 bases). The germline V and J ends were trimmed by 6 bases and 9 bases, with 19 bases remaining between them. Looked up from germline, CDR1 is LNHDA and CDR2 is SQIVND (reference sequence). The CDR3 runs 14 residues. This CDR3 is CASSAQAGLMTQYF. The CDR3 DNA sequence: TGTGCCAGTAGCGCCCAGGCGGGCCTGATGACGCAGTATTTT. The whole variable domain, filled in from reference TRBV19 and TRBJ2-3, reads DGGITQSPKYLFRKEGQNVTLSCEQNLNHDAMYWYRQDPGQGLRLIYYSQIVNDFQKGDIAEGYSVSREKKESFPLTVTSAQKNPTAFYLCASSAQAGLMTQYFGPGTRLTVL.

The CDR3 DNA sequence: TGTGCCAGCAGCTTAGGGCTTAGCTCCTACAATGAGCAGTTCTTC. Translated: CASSLGLSSYNEQFF. The chain employs TRBV11-2 and TRBJ2-1; D not resolved. This CDR3 has 15 amino acids. V gave up 1 base and J gave up 0 bases, with 7 bases separating them. Germline values: CDR1 SGHAT, CDR2 FQNNGV.

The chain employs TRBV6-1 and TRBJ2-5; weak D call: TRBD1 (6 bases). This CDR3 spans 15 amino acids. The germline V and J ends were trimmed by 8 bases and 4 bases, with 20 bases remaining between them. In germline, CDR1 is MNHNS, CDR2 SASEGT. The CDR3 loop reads CASSSGASTGETQYF. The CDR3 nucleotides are TGTGCCAGCTCGTCCGGAGCCTCGACAGGAGAGACCCAGTACTTC.

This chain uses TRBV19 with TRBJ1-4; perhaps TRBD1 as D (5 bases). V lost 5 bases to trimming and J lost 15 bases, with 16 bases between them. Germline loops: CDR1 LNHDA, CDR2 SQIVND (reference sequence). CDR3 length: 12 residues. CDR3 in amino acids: CASSGAVGGLFF. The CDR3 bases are TGTGCCAGTAGTGGGGCCGTTGGAGGTTTGTTTTTT.

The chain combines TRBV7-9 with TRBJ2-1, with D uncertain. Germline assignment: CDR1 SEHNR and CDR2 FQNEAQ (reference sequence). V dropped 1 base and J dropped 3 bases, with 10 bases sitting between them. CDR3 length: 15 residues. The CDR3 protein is CASSLVRARYNEQFF. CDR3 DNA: TGTGCCAGCAGCTTAGTCCGGGCGCGCTACAATGAGCAGTTCTTC.

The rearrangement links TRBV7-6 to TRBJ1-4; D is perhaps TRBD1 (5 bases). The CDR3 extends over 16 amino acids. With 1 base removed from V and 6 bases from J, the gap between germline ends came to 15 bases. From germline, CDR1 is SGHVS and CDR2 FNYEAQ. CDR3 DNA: TGTGCCAGCAGCTTAGAGGGGCCCACTCCGGATGAAAAACTGTTTTTT. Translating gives CASSLEGPTPDEKLFF.

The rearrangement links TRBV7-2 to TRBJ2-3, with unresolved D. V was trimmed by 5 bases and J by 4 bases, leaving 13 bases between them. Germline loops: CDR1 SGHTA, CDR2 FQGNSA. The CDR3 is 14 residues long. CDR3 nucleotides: TGTGCCAGCAGCCAAGGTTGGTCTCCAGATACGCAGTATTTT. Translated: CASSQGWSPDTQYF.

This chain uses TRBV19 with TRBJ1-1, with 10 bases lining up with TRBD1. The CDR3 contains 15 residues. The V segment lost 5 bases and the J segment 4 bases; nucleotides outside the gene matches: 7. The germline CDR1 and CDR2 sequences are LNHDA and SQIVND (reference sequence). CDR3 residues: CASSGTGVTGTEAFF. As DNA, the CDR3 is TGTGCCAGTAGTGGGACAGGGGTTACGGGCACTGAAGCTTTCTTT.

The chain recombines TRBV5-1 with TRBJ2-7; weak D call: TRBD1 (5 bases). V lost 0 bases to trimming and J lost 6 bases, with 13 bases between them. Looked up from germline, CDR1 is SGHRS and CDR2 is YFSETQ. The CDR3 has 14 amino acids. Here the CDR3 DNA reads TGCGCCAGCAGCTTGGCTGGCAGGGCTAGCGAGCAGTACTTC. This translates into CASSLAGRASEQYF. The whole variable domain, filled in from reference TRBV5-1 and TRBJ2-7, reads KAGVTQTPRYLIKTRGQQVTLSCSPISGHRSVSWYQQTPGQGLQFLFEYFSETQRNKGNFPGRFSGRQFSNSRSEMNVSTLELGDSALYLCASSLAGRASEQYFGPGTRLTVT.

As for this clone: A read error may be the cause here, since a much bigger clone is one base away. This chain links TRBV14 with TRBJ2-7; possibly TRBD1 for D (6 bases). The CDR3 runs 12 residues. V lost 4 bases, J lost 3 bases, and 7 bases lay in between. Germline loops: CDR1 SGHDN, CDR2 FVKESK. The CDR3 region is CASSPQGYEQYF. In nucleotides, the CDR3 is TGTGCCAGCAGCCCACAGGGCTACGAGCAGTACTTC.

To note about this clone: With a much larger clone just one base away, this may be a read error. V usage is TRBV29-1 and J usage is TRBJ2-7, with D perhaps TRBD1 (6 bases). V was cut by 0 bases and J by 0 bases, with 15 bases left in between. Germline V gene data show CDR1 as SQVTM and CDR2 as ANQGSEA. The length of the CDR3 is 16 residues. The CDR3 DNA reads TGCAGCGTTGAAGATTGGGGCATAGGGGGCTCCTACGAGCAGTACTTC. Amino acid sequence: CSVEDWGIGGSYEQYF.

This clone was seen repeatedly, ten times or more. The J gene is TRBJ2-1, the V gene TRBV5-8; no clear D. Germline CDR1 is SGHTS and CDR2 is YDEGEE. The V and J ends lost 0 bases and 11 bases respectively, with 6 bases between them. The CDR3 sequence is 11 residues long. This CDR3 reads CASSLAYKQFF. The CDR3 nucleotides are TGTGCCAGCAGCTTGGCGTACAAGCAGTTCTTC.

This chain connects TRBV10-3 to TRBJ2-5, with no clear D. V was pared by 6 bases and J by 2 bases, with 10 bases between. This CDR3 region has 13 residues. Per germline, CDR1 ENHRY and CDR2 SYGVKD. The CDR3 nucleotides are TGTGCCATCAGGCCCAGCGAACAAGAGACCCAGTACTTC. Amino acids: CAIRPSEQETQYF.

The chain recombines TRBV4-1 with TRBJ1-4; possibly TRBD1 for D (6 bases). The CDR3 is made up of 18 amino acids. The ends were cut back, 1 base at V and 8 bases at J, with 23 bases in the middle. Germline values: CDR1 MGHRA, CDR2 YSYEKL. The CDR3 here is CASSQGVLTAGHLEKLFF. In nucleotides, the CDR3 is TGCGCCAGCAGCCAAGGGGTTCTTACAGCGGGACACCTAGAAAAACTGTTTTTT.

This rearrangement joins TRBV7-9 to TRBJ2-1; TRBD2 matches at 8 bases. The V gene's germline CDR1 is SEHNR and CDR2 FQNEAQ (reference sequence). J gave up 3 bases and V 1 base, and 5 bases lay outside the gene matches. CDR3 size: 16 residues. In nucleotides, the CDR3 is TGTGCCAGCAGCTTAGGAATCACTAGCGGCTACAATGAGCAGTTCTTC. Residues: CASSLGITSGYNEQFF.

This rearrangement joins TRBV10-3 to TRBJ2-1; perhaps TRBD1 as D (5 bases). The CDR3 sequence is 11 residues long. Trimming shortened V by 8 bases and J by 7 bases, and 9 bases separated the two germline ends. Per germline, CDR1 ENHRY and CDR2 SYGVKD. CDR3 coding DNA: TGTGCCATCCAGGGTTTGAATGAGCAGTTCTTC. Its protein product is CAIQGLNEQFF.

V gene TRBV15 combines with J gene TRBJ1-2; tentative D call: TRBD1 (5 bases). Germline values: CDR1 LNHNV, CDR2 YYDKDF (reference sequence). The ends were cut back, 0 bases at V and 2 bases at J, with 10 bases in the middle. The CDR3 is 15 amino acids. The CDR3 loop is CATSRDRGSNYGYTF. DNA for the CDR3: TGTGCCACCAGCAGAGACCGGGGCTCCAACTATGGCTACACCTTC.

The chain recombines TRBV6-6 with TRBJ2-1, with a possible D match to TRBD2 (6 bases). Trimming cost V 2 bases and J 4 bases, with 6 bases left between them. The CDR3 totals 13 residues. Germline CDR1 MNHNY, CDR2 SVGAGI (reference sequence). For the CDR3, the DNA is TGTGCCAGCAGTTACGCGGGGTACAATGAGCAGTTCTTC. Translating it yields CASSYAGYNEQFF.

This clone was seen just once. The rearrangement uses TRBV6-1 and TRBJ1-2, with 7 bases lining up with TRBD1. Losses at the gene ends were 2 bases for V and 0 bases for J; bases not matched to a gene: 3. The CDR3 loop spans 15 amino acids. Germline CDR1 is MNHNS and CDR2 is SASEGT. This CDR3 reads CASSEFGTANYGYTF. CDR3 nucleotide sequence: TGTGCCAGCAGTGAATTTGGGACAGCTAACTATGGCTACACCTTC.